This TCR beta chain comes out of a study of blood T cell repertoires in COVID-19. For the study at large: Spain, Italy and the United States supplied samples that represented acute and convalescent COVID-19. Sample material is recorded as cDNA or gDNA derived from T cells, B-cell-depleted T cells, or PBMCs.

In the original analysis: Scientists estimated how many nucleated cells there were by amplifying reference gene primers. Assay: immunoSEQ multiplex PCR; the TCRdb copy retains only in-frame clones and omits some. V and J calls and clone size follow that table, whereas D and trimming were derived from the DNA. The repertoire holds about 160,000 clones, with roughly 88% as singletons. The CDR3 is made up of 13 amino acids. Germline CDR1 and CDR2: LNHNV and YYDKDF (reference sequence). Trimming cost V 0 bases and J 8 bases; bases outside gene matches: 1. The receptor was isolated from a man aged 18 to 30 with acute or convalescent COVID-19. The V call is TRBV15, the J call TRBJ2-1; TRBD1 matches 7 bases. Source material: peripheral blood. CDR3: CATSRDQGDEQFF. CDR3 nucleotide sequence: TGTGCCACCAGCAGAGATCAGGGGGATGAGCAGTTCTTC.